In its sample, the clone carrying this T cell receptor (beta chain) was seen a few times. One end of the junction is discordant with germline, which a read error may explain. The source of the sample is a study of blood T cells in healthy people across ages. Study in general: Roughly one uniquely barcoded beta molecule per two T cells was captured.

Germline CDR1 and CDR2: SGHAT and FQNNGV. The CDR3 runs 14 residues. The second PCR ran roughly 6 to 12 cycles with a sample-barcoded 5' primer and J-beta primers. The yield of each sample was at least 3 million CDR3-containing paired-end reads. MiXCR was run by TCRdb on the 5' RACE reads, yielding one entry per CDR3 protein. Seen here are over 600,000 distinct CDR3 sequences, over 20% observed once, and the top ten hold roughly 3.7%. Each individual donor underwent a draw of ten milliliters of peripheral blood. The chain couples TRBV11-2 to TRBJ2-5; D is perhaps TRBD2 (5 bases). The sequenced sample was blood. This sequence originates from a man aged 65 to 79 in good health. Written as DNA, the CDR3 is TGTGCCAGCAGCTACCAGCGGAGGCAAGAGGCCCAGTACTTC. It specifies CASSYQRRQEAQYF.